A single sample gave rise to the 20 T cell receptor beta chains below, sequenced in a study of cytomegalovirus exposure and HLA in healthy donors. This PCR relied on a set of 60 Vbeta primers and 13 Jbeta primers. Method: immunoSEQ multiplex PCR; TCRdb's copy keeps in-frame clones and lacks some. The table lists roughly 190,000 clones, roughly 73% of them singletons, with less than 2% in the top ten. Sequencing was carried out using PBMCs. The receptors originated from a woman aged 25 to 45 in good health and CMV-seronegative.

The genes are TRBV9 and TRBJ2-1; 12 bases match TRBD2. There are 20 residues in the CDR3. Germline V gives CDR1 SGDLS, CDR2 YYNGEE. The J segment lost 2 bases and the V segment lost 3 bases, leaving 15 bases of the junction unmatched. The CDR3 here is CASSGSRGASGRDTYNEQFF. CDR3 bases: TGTGCCAGCAGCGGTAGTCGGGGGGCTAGCGGGAGGGACACCTACAATGAGCAGTTCTTC.

The V and J genes are TRBV7-9 and TRBJ2-3; 7 bases line up with TRBD2. The V and J ends lost 11 bases and 1 base, in that order; junction bases with no gene match: 6. The CDR3 contains 13 residues. Germline V gene sequence: CDR1 SEHNR, CDR2 FQNEAQ (reference sequence). For the CDR3, the DNA is TGTGCCCTCAGGGAGGGAGGCACAGATACGCAGTATTTT. This translates into CALREGGTDTQYF. Drawing the rest from reference TRBV7-9 and TRBJ2-3, the complete variable domain is DTGVSQNPRHKITKRGQNVTFRCDPISEHNRLYWYRQTLGQGPEFLTYFQNEAQLEKSRLLSDRFSAERPKGSFSTLEIQRTEQGDSAMYLCALREGGTDTQYFGPGTRLTVL.

The chain joins TRBV21-1 to TRBJ1-2. TRBV21-1 counts as a pseudogene. This CDR3 spans 13 amino acids. The CDR3, as DNA: TGTGCCAGCACCCCTAGGAACAGCCGCGGGTACACCTTC. Translation gives CASTPRNSRGYTF.

The J gene is TRBJ2-1, the V gene TRBV19; 11 positions match TRBD2. The CDR3 length is 15 residues. J lost 8 bases, V lost 3 bases, and 6 bases had no gene match. Germline V lookup: CDR1 LNHDA, CDR2 SQIVND (reference sequence). CDR3 amino acids: CASSILAGGGDEQFF. CDR3 coding DNA: TGTGCCAGTAGTATTCTAGCGGGGGGTGGGGATGAGCAGTTCTTC.

This clone was counted a single time. In DNA, the CDR3 is TGTGCCAGCAGCTCCCCTAGCGGGAGTGCAGATACGCAGTATTTT. Translation: CASSSPSGSADTQYF. V and J are TRBV7-9 and TRBJ2-3, with 10 bases identical to TRBD2. This CDR3 comprises 15 residues. From germline, CDR1 is SEHNR and CDR2 FQNEAQ (reference sequence). The V and J ends lost 4 bases and 4 bases, in that order; junction bases with no gene match: 5.

The V call is TRBV2, the J call TRBJ1-2; D is unresolved. The germline gives CDR1 SNHLY, CDR2 FYNNEI. The germline V and J ends were trimmed by 10 bases and 7 bases, with 19 bases remaining between them. The length of the CDR3 is 13 residues. CDR3 region: CATLSVAKCGYTF. The CDR3 DNA follows: TGTGCCACTCTTAGTGTAGCTAAGTGTGGCTACACCTTC.

CDR3 amino acids: CASSAYSTEAFF. CDR3 DNA: TGTGCCAGCAGCGCCTATAGCACTGAAGCTTTCTTT. The chain recombines TRBV6-5 with TRBJ1-1; no clear D gene. CDR1 is MNHEY and CDR2 is SVGAGI in the germline V gene. This CDR3 has 12 residues. Trimming removed 6 bases from V and 4 bases from J, with 9 bases in between.

V is TRBV6-5 and J is TRBJ2-7; 11 bases align to TRBD2. The CDR3 has 15 residues. From germline, CDR1 is MNHEY and CDR2 SVGAGI. V gave up 6 bases and J gave up 4 bases; unmatched junction bases: 8. CDR3 in DNA: TGTGCCAGCAGGGCAGTAGCGGGGGGGCAATACGAGCAGTACTTC. It specifies CASRAVAGGQYEQYF.

This clone was found a few times. The J gene is TRBJ2-1, the V gene TRBV7-3; D is ambiguous. The V and J ends lost 1 base and 5 bases respectively, with 9 bases between them. Looked up from germline, CDR1 is SGHTA and CDR2 is FQGTGA. This CDR3 comprises 14 residues. The CDR3 DNA sequence: TGTGCCAGCAGCTTAATGCGCTCTCACAATGAGCAGTTCTTC. Its protein product is CASSLMRSHNEQFF.

The J gene is TRBJ2-7, the V gene TRBV4-2; 8 bases fit TRBD1. The CDR3 consists of 16 residues. Germline lookup yields CDR1 LGHNA and CDR2 YNFKEQ. With 5 bases clipped from V and 1 base from J, the junction kept 10 bases outside the gene matches. The DNA of the CDR3 is TGTGCCAGCAGCTTAACAGGGGGACGGGTATCCTACGAGCAGTACTTC. It translates to CASSLTGGRVSYEQYF.

This rearrangement joins TRBV7-2 to TRBJ2-5, with 14 bases identical to TRBD2. The CDR3 loop spans 18 amino acids. CDR1 is SGHTA and CDR2 is FQGNSA in the germline V gene. Germline trimming cut 4 bases from V and 4 bases from J; bases unmatched to any gene: 11. The DNA of the CDR3 is TGTGCCAGCAGCTCCGGGACTAGCGGGAGTTATCAGACAGAGACCCAGTACTTC. Its translation: CASSSGTSGSYQTETQYF. Combining the CDR3 with reference TRBV7-2 and TRBJ2-5 gives the whole variable domain GAGVSQSPSNKVTEKGKDVELRCDPISGHTALYWYRQSLGQGLEFLIYFQGNSAPDKSGLPSDRFSAERTGGSVSTLTIQRTQQEDSAVYLCASSSGTSGSYQTETQYFGPGTRLLVL.

This clone appeared a single time. This chain connects TRBV10-3 to TRBJ1-4; D is unresolved. Germline V gene sequence: CDR1 ENHRY, CDR2 SYGVKD. V lost 4 bases, J lost 6 bases, and 3 bases lay in between. The CDR3 extends over 11 amino acids. CDR3 nucleotides: TGTGCCATCAGTGCGGATGAAAAACTGTTTTTT. Translation gives CAISADEKLFF.

The V and J genes are TRBV9 and TRBJ1-2, with D perhaps matching TRBD1 (5 bases). Germline CDR1 is SGDLS and CDR2 is YYNGEE. The CDR3 is 14 residues long. V gave up 2 bases and J gave up 2 bases, with 10 bases separating them. CDR3 residues: CASSVIGGNYGYTF. In nucleotides, the CDR3 is TGTGCCAGCAGCGTCATCGGGGGAAACTATGGCTACACCTTC. The full variable domain, completed using reference TRBV9 and TRBJ1-2, is DSGVTQTPKHLITATGQRVTLRCSPRSGDLSVYWYQQSLDQGLQFLIQYYNGEERAKGNILERFSAQQFPDLHSELNLSSLELGDSALYFCASSVIGGNYGYTFGSGTRLTVV.

This chain joins TRBV6-4 and TRBJ1-2; D is unresolved. The CDR3 totals 12 residues. Germline CDR1 is MRHNA and CDR2 is SNTAGT. V lost 0 bases and J 4 bases, leaving 3 bases between the germline ends. CDR3 sequence reads: CASSDSVYGYTF. DNA of the CDR3: TGTGCCAGCAGTGACTCCGTCTATGGCTACACCTTC.

The genes are TRBV4-3 and TRBJ2-5; 12 positions match TRBD2. Trimming took 0 bases from V and 2 from J; bases not matched to a gene: 4. Germline lookup yields CDR1 LGHNA and CDR2 YSLEER. The CDR3 length is 17 residues. DNA of the CDR3: TGCGCCAGCAGCCAAGATTTGCTAGCGGGAGGGCAAGAGACCCAGTACTTC. Amino acid sequence: CASSQDLLAGGQETQYF.

V gene TRBV27 combines with J gene TRBJ1-2, with TRBD1 identical over 7 bases. This CDR3 spans 13 amino acids. V gave up 5 bases and J gave up 8 bases; unmatched junction bases: 8. Germline assignment: CDR1 MNHEY and CDR2 SMNVEV (reference sequence). The CDR3 bases are TGTGCCAGCAGTACCTCGACAGGGTACGGCTACACCTTC. Protein: CASSTSTGYGYTF.

The chain employs TRBV5-1 and TRBJ2-7, with 7 bases fitting TRBD1. Per the germline V gene, CDR1 is SGHRS and CDR2 is YFSETQ. The CDR3 is 15 residues long. V gave up 0 bases and J gave up 1 base; unmatched junction bases: 4. CDR3 DNA: TGCGCCAGCAGCTTGGGACAGGGAGTTTCCTACGAGCAGTACTTC. This codes for CASSLGQGVSYEQYF.

The rearrangement uses TRBV7-2 and TRBJ2-4; TRBD2 matches at 7 bases. V was clipped by 1 base and J by 2 bases; unmatched bases: 2. Per germline, CDR1 SGHTA and CDR2 FQGNSA. The CDR3 sequence is 15 residues long. In DNA form, the CDR3 reads TGTGCCAGCAGCTTAGGCGGGAGTACCAAAAACATTCAGTACTTC. The encoded protein is CASSLGGSTKNIQYF.

V is TRBV11-2 and J is TRBJ2-1; 15 positions agree with TRBD2. The germline V gene encodes CDR1 SGHAT and CDR2 FQNNGV. The CDR3 runs to 16 residues. Germline trimming cut 5 bases from V and 10 bases from J; bases unmatched to any gene: 9. The CDR3 is CASSPGLAGGRAEQFF. Written as DNA, the CDR3 is TGTGCCAGCAGCCCCGGACTAGCGGGGGGGAGGGCGGAGCAGTTCTTC.

The genes are TRBV19 and TRBJ2-7; 7 bases fit TRBD2. V shed 3 bases, J shed 4 bases, and the junction held 12 bases outside the gene matches. This CDR3 region has 16 residues. From germline, CDR1 is LNHDA and CDR2 SQIVND (reference sequence). CDR3: CASSIREARYGYEQYF. CDR3 DNA: TGTGCCAGTAGTATTCGGGAGGCACGATACGGTTACGAGCAGTACTTC.